Listed below are T cell receptor beta chains from one sample, sequenced in a study of T cells expressing NK-cell markers. TCRdb re-called the 5' RACE reads and gives one entry per CDR3 protein, without DNA. This sample carries 120,000 to 150,000 distinct CDR3 sequences, with around 12% going to the ten biggest clones. The specimen was blood T cells: a sorted CD56 or NKG2C T cell subset, CD4+ or CD8+ T cells, or bulk PBMC T cells (not recorded which). Receptors originate from a man aged 18 to 30 in good health. CDR3s include the opening cysteine and the closing phenylalanine or tryptophan.

j_call v_call cdr3_aa
TRBJ2-1 TRBV29-1 CSVEDKLGLYNEQFF
TRBJ2-1 TRBV12-3/TRBV12-4 CASSTADGFNEQFF
TRBJ2-1 TRBV5-4 CASSPNIGQGLGNEQFF
TRBJ2-3 TRBV29-1 CSVGWLAVGTDTQYF
TRBJ2-3 TRBV5-1 CASRFPGVGVAADTQYF
TRBJ2-1 TRBV12-3/TRBV12-4 CASIPRGTGESYNEQFF
TRBJ1-1 TRBV12-3/TRBV12-4 CASTPPPVAEAFF
TRBJ2-1 TRBV9 CASTHSKREGHSNEQFF
TRBJ1-2 TRBV20-1 CSARGVAYGYTF
TRBJ2-7 TRBV24-1 CATSDSPEDEQYF
TRBJ1-5 TRBV28 CASSLSGDQPQHF
TRBJ2-3 TRBV19 CASSWGVTDTQYF
TRBJ1-5 TRBV12-3/TRBV12-4 CASSSPSNQPQHF
TRBJ1-2 TRBV20-1 CSAREDRGNYGYTF
TRBJ2-7 TRBV13 CASSSSLSGKEEQYF
TRBJ2-5 TRBV9 CASSVVATGGQETQYF